Included here is one T cell receptor (beta chain) sequence, with context. These data belong to a study of cytomegalovirus exposure and HLA in healthy donors. The V and J ends lost 5 bases and 10 bases respectively, with 17 bases between them. This CDR3 is 13 amino acids long. The germline V gene has CDR1 SGHAT and CDR2 FQNNGV. The PCR made use of 60 Vbeta and 13 Jbeta primers. The protocol was immunoSEQ multiplex PCR, while the TCRdb copy is restricted to in-frame clones and leaves out a portion. This sample has 150,000 to 200,000 clones; 70% occur once, and the top ten carry approximately 4.4%. The chain employs TRBV11-2 and TRBJ1-1, with D possibly being TRBD1 (5 bases). The clonotype originates from a man between 18 and 35 years old in good health and CMV-seropositive. Material for sequencing was PBMCs. The CDR3 spells CASSVPGTFRAFF. For the CDR3, the DNA is TGTGCCAGCAGCGTCCCCGGGACTTTCAGAGCTTTCTTT.